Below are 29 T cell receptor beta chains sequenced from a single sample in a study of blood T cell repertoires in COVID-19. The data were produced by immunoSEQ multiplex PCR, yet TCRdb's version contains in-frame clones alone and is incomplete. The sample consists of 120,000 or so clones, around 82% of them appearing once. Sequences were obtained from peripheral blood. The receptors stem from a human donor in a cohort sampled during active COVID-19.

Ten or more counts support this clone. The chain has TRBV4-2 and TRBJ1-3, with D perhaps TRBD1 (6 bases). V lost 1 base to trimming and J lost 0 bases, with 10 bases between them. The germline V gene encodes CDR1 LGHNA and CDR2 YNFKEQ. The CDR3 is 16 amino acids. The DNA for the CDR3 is TGTGCCAGCAGCCAAGCAGGGGCCAGCTCTGGAAACACCATATATTTT. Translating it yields CASSQAGASSGNTIYF.

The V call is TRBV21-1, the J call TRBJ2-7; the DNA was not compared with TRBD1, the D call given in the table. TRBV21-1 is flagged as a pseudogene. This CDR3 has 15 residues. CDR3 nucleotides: TGTGCCAGCAGCAAATTACCAGGCCCGTTGATCGGGCAGTACTTC. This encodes CASSKLPGPLIGQYF.

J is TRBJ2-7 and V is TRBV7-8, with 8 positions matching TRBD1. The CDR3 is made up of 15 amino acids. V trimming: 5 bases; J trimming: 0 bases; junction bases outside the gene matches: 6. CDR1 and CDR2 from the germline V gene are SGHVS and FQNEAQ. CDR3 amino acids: CASSPRQGRSYEQYF. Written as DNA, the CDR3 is TGTGCCAGCAGCCCTAGACAGGGGCGCTCCTACGAGCAGTACTTC.

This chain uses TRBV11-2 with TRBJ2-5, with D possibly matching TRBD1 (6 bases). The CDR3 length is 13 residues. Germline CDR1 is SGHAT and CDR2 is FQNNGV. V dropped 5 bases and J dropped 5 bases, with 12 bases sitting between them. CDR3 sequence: CASSNRDLETQYF. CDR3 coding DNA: TGTGCCAGCAGCAACAGGGATTTGGAGACCCAGTACTTC.

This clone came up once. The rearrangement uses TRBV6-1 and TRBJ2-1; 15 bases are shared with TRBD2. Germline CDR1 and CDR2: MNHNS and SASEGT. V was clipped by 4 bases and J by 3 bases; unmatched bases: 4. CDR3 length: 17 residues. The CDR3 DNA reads TGTGCCAGCAGTGTCCCGGGACTAGCGGGGGGCTACAATGAGCAGTTCTTC. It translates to CASSVPGLAGGYNEQFF.

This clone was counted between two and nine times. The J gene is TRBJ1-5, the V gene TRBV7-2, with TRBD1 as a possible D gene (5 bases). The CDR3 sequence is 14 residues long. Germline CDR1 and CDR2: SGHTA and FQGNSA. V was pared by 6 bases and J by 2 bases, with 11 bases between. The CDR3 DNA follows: TGTGCCAGCAGTTGGGGGGTCGGCAATCAGCCCCAGCATTTT. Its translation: CASSWGVGNQPQHF.

CDR3 protein: CASSPQGSGANVLTF. The DNA for the CDR3 is TGTGCCAGCAGTCCCCAGGGGTCTGGGGCCAACGTCCTGACTTTC. The rearrangement joins TRBV21-1 to TRBJ2-6; whether TRBD1, the table's D call, matches the DNA was not checked. TRBV21-1 is tagged as a pseudogene. CDR3 length equals 15 residues.

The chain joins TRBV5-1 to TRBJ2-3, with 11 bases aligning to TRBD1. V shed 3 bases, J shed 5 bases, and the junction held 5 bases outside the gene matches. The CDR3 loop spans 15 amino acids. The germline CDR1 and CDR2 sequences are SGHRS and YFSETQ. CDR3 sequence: CASSSGTGGIDTQYF. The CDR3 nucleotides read TGCGCCAGCAGCTCCGGGACAGGGGGTATAGATACGCAGTATTTT.

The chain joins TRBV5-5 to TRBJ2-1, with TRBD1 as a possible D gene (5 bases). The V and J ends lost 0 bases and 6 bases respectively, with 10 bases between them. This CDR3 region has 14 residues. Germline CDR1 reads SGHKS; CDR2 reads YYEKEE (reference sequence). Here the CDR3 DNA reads TGTGCCAGCAGCTTGGAAGGGGCCGGCAATGAGCAGTTCTTC. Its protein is CASSLEGAGNEQFF.

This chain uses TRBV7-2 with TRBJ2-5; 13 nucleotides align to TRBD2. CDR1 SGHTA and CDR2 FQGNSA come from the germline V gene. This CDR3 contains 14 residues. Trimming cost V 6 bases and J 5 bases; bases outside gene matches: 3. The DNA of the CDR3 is TGTGCCAGCAGACTAGCGGGGGGGCCTGAGACCCAGTACTTC. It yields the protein CASRLAGGPETQYF.

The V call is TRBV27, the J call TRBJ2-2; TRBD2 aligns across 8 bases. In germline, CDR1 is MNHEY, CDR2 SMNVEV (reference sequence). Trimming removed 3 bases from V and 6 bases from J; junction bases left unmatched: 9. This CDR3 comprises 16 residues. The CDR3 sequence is CASSFVPGGRSGELFF. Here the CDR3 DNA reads TGTGCCAGCAGTTTTGTCCCGGGGGGGCGTTCCGGGGAGCTGTTTTTT.

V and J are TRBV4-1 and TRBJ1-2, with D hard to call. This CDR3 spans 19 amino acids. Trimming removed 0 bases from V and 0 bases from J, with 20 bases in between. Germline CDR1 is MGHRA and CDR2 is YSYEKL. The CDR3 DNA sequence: TGCGCCAGCAGCCAAGATCCGGCAGCGACCGTTCCCCCTAACTATGGCTACACCTTC. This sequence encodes CASSQDPAATVPPNYGYTF.

The DNA for the CDR3 is TGTGCCAGTAGTATGGGGACGGACAGTCCCTACAATGAGCAGTTCTTC. Protein: CASSMGTDSPYNEQFF. V is TRBV19 and J is TRBJ2-1; possible D gene TRBD1, 6 bases. In germline, CDR1 is LNHDA, CDR2 SQIVND (reference sequence). Trimming cost V 3 bases and J 2 bases, with 14 bases left between them. The CDR3 is 16 residues long. The full variable domain, in which reference TRBV19 and TRBJ2-1 provide the parts outside the CDR3, is DGGITQSPKYLFRKEGQNVTLSCEQNLNHDAMYWYRQDPGQGLRLIYYSQIVNDFQKGDIAEGYSVSREKKESFPLTVTSAQKNPTAFYLCASSMGTDSPYNEQFFGPGTRLTVL.

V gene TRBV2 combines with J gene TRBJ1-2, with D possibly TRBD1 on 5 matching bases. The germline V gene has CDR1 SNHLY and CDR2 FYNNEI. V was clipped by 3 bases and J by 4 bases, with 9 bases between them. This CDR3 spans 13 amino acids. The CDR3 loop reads CASSEGQTYGYTF. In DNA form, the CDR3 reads TGTGCCAGCAGTGAGGGGCAGACCTATGGCTACACCTTC. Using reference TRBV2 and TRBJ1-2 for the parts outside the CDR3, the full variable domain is EPEVTQTPSHQVTQMGQEVILRCVPISNHLYFYWYRQILGQKVEFLVSFYNNEISEKSEIFDDQFSVERPDGSNFTLKIRSTKLEDSAMYFCASSEGQTYGYTFGSGTRLTVV.

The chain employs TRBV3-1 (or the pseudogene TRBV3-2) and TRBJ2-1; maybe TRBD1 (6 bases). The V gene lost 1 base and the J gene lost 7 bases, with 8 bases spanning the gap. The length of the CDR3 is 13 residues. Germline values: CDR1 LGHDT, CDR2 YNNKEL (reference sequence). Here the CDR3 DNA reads TGTGCCAGCAGCCAAGTACAGGGAAATGAGCAGTTCTTC. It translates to CASSQVQGNEQFF.

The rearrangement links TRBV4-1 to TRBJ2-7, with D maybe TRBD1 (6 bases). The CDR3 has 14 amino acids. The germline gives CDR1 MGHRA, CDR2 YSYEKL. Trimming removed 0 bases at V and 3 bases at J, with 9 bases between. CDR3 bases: TGCGCCAGCAGCCAAGATCGACAGGACTACGAGCAGTACTTC. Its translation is CASSQDRQDYEQYF.

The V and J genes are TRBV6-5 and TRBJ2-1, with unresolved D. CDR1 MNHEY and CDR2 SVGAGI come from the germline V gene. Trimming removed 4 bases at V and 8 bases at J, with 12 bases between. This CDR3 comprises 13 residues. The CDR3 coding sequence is TGTGCCAGCAGTTCATCCCTAGTCTATGAGCAGTTCTTC. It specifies CASSSSLVYEQFF.

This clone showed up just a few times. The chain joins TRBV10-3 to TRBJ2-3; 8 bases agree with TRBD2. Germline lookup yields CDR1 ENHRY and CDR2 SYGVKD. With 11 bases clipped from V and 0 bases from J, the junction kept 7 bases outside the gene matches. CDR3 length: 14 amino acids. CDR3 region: CAVTRGGSTDTQYF. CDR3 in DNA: TGTGCCGTAACACGGGGGGGAAGCACAGATACGCAGTATTTT.

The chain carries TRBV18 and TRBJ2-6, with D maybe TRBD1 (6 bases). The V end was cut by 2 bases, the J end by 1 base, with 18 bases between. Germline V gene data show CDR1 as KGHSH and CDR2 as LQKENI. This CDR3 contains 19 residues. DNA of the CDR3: TGTGCCAGCTCACCAACCTCGGCAGGGGTAACGTCTGGGGCCAACGTCCTGACTTTC. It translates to CASSPTSAGVTSGANVLTF.

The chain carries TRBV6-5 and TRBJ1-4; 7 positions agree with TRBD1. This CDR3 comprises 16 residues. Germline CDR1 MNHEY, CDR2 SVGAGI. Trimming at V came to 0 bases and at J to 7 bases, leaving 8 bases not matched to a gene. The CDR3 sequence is CASSYSMARGSEKLFF. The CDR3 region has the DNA TGTGCCAGCAGTTACTCGATGGCCAGGGGGAGTGAAAAACTGTTTTTT.

CDR3: CASSEAGDTEAFF. CDR3 bases: TGTGCCAGCAGTGAAGCGGGCGACACTGAAGCTTTCTTT. V usage is TRBV2 and J usage is TRBJ1-1; D is unresolved. The CDR3 contains 13 residues. Trimming cost V 0 bases and J 3 bases, with 5 bases left between them. Germline V CDR1 and CDR2: SNHLY, FYNNEI.

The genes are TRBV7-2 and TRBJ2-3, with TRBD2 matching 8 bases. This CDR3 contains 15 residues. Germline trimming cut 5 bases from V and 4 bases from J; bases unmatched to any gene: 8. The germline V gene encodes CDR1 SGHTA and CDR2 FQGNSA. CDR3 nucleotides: TGTGCCAGCAGCCCGGAACTAGCGGCTGCAGATACGCAGTATTTT. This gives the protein CASSPELAAADTQYF.

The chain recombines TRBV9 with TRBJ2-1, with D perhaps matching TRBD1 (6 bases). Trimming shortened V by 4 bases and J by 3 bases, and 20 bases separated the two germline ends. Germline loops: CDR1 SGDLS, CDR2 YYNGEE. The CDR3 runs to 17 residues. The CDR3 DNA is TGTGCCAGCAGCCCCAGGACAGTACTTAGCTTCTACAATGAGCAGTTCTTC. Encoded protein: CASSPRTVLSFYNEQFF. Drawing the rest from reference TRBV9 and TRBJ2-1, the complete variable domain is DSGVTQTPKHLITATGQRVTLRCSPRSGDLSVYWYQQSLDQGLQFLIQYYNGEERAKGNILERFSAQQFPDLHSELNLSSLELGDSALYFCASSPRTVLSFYNEQFFGPGTRLTVL.

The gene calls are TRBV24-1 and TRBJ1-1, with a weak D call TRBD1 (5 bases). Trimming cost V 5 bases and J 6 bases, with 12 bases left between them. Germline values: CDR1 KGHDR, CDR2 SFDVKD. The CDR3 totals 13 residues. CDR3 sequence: CATSASDNPEAFF. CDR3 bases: TGTGCCACCAGTGCCTCGGACAACCCTGAAGCTTTCTTT.

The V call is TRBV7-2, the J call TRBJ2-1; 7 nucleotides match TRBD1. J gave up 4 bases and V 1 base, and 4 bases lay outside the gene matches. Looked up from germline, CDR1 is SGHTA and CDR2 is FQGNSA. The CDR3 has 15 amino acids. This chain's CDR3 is CASSLVGGPYNEQFF. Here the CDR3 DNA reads TGTGCCAGCAGCTTAGTAGGGGGCCCTTACAATGAGCAGTTCTTC.

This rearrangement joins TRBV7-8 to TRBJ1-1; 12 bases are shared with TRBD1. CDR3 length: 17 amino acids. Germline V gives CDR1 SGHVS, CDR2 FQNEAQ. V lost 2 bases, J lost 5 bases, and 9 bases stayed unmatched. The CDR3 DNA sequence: TGTGCCAGCAGCTTAAGGGGACAGGGGGCCTTAAGGACTGAAGCTTTCTTT. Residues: CASSLRGQGALRTEAFF.

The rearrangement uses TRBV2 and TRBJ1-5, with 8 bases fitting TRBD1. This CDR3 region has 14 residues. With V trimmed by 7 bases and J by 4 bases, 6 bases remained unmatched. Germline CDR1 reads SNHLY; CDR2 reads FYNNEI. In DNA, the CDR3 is TGTGCCAGCACAGGGGGCAATCGGAATCAGCCCCAGCATTTT. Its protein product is CASTGGNRNQPQHF. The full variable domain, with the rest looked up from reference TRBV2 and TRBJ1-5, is EPEVTQTPSHQVTQMGQEVILRCVPISNHLYFYWYRQILGQKVEFLVSFYNNEISEKSEIFDDQFSVERPDGSNFTLKIRSTKLEDSAMYFCASTGGNRNQPQHFGDGTRLSIL.

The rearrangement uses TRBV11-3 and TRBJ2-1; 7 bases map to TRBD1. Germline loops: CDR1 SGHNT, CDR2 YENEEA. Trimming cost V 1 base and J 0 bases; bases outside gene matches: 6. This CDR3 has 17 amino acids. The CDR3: CASSLGDRASSYNEQFF. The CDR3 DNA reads TGTGCCAGCAGCTTAGGCGACAGGGCTAGCTCCTACAATGAGCAGTTCTTC.

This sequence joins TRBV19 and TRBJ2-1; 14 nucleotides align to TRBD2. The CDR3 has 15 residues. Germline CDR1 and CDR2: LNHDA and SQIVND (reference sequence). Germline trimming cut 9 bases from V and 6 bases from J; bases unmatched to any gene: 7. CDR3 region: CASGPGTSGGNEQFF. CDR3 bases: TGTGCCAGCGGTCCCGGGACTAGCGGGGGCAATGAGCAGTTCTTC.